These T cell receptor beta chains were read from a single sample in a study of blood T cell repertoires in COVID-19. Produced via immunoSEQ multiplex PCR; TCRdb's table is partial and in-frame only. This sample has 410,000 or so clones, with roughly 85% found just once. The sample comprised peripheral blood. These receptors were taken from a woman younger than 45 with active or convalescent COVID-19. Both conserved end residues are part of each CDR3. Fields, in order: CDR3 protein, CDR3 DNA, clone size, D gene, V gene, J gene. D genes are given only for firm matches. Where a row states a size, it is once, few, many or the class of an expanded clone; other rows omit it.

CASSPRPPVTEAFF	TGTGCCAGCAGTCCCCGCCCCCCAGTTACTGAAGCTTTCTTT	NA	NA	TRBV27	TRBJ1-1
CASHGQGDEKLFF	TGTGCCAGTCACGGGCAGGGGGATGAAAAACTGTTTTTT	NA	TRBD1	TRBV19	TRBJ1-4
CASSPTHRPNYGYTF	TGTGCCAGCAGCCCGACCCACAGACCTAACTATGGCTACACCTTC	NA	NA	TRBV5-6	TRBJ1-2
CASRPQGGREEKLFF	TGTGCCAGTAGACCACAGGGGGGACGAGAAGAAAAACTGTTTTTT	NA	TRBD1	TRBV19	TRBJ1-4
CASSYATSGGETQYF	TGTGCCAGCAGCTACGCTACGAGCGGGGGCGAGACCCAGTACTTC	NA	TRBD2	TRBV5-6	TRBJ2-5
CASTPGGRYTEAFF	TGTGCCAGTACCCCAGGGGGGAGATATACTGAAGCTTTCTTT	NA	TRBD1	TRBV19	TRBJ1-1
CASSYSMSSEAFF	TGTGCCAGCAGTTACTCGATGAGCTCTGAAGCTTTCTTT	NA	NA	TRBV6-6	TRBJ1-1
CASSFVAGVGYNEQFF	TGTGCCAGCAGCTTCGTTGCGGGAGTAGGTTACAATGAGCAGTTCTTC	once	TRBD2	TRBV5-5	TRBJ2-1
CASSLDGQGTGELFF	TGCGCCAGCAGCTTGGATGGGCAGGGCACCGGGGAGCTGTTTTTT	NA	NA	TRBV5-1	TRBJ2-2
CASSLLAGAVNEQFF	TGTGCCAGCAGCTTATTAGCGGGAGCAGTCAATGAGCAGTTCTTC	NA	TRBD2	TRBV7-8	TRBJ2-1
CASSFSGGPGETQYF	TGTGCCAGCAGCTTTAGCGGGGGTCCTGGGGAGACCCAGTACTTC	once	TRBD2	TRBV11-2	TRBJ2-5
CASSFSPGLKPEAFF	TGTGCCAGCAGCTTCAGTCCAGGACTGAAGCCTGAAGCTTTCTTT	NA	NA	TRBV7-9	TRBJ1-1
CASSSGLAGGLETQYF	TGCGCCAGCAGCTCCGGACTAGCGGGGGGGCTTGAGACCCAGTACTTC	NA	TRBD2	TRBV5-1	TRBJ2-5
CASRGLPNTGELFF	TGTGCCAGCAGGGGACTACCAAACACCGGGGAGCTGTTTTTT	NA	TRBD2	TRBV11-3	TRBJ2-2
CASRGGAKNIQYF	TGTGCCAGCCGGGGAGGGGCCAAAAACATTCAGTACTTC	NA	TRBD2	TRBV3-1/TRBV3-2	TRBJ2-4
CASSDTVIAGGQPQHF	TGTGCCAGCAGCGATACAGTGATCGCCGGAGGTCAGCCCCAGCATTTT	NA	NA	TRBV11-2	TRBJ1-5
CASRNQGLEAFF	TGTGCCAGCAGAAATCAGGGTCTCGAAGCTTTCTTT	NA	NA	TRBV2	TRBJ1-1
CASSSRLAGGLRDEQFF	TGTGCCAGCAGCTCCAGACTAGCGGGGGGGCTTCGTGATGAGCAGTTCTTC	few	TRBD2	TRBV7-9	TRBJ2-1
CASSLGASGGGNPTGELFF	TGTGCCAGCAGCTTAGGTGCTAGCGGGGGGGGAAACCCAACCGGGGAGCTGTTTTTT	NA	TRBD2	TRBV7-6	TRBJ2-2
CASSVLAGSAYEQYF	TGTGCCAGCAGCGTCTTAGCGGGATCAGCCTACGAGCAGTACTTC	NA	TRBD2	TRBV9	TRBJ2-7
CSVPGQTFPNYGYTF	TGCAGCGTTCCGGGACAGACTTTCCCCAACTATGGCTACACCTTC	NA	TRBD1	TRBV29-1	TRBJ1-2
CASSLGLALSYEQYF	TGCGCCAGCAGCTTGGGCTTAGCCTTGTCCTACGAGCAGTACTTC	few	NA	TRBV5-1	TRBJ2-7
CASSAWGTGDNTGELFF	TGTGCCAGCAGCGCCTGGGGTACAGGGGACAACACCGGGGAGCTGTTTTTT	NA	TRBD1	TRBV5-5	TRBJ2-2
CASSEFQGNTGELFF	TGTGCCAGCAGTGAATTCCAGGGTAACACCGGGGAGCTGTTTTTT	NA	NA	TRBV2	TRBJ2-2
CASSSGDRGMNTEAFF	TGTGCCAGCAGCTCGGGGGACAGGGGAATGAACACTGAAGCTTTCTTT	NA	TRBD1	TRBV11-3	TRBJ1-1
CASREGSGPNYGYTF	TGTGCCAGCAGGGAGGGTTCTGGGCCTAACTATGGCTACACCTTC	NA	NA	TRBV6-5	TRBJ1-2
CASSEPDWRDIQYF	TGTGCCAGCAGCGAACCGGACTGGAGGGACATTCAGTACTTC	NA	NA	TRBV11-2	TRBJ2-4
CASSPGTGVYEQYF	TGCGCCAGCAGTCCCGGGACAGGGGTGTACGAGCAGTACTTC	NA	TRBD1	TRBV10-2	TRBJ2-7
CASSDRGSSYEQYF	TGTGCCAGCAGTGATCGGGGGAGCTCCTACGAGCAGTACTTC	NA	NA	TRBV2	TRBJ2-7
CASSRTSGSYNEQFF	TGTGCCAGCAGCCGGACTAGCGGCTCCTACAATGAGCAGTTCTTC	NA	TRBD2	TRBV11-2	TRBJ2-1
CASSYRGLNTEAFF	TGTGCCAGCAGCTACAGGGGTTTGAACACTGAAGCTTTCTTT	NA	TRBD1	TRBV5-8	TRBJ1-1
CARSLVFNWDRVGGAQETQYF	TGTGCCAGAAGCTTGGTCTTCAACTGGGACAGGGTGGGGGGAGCCCAAGAGACCCAGTACTTC	NA	TRBD1	TRBV5-3	TRBJ2-5
CASSPDSSDTQYF	TGTGCCAGCTCACCCGACAGTTCCGATACGCAGTATTTT	NA	NA	TRBV18	TRBJ2-3
CAWGVLASSYEQYF	TGTGCCTGGGGGGTTCTGGCCAGCTCCTACGAGCAGTACTTC	NA	NA	TRBV30	TRBJ2-7
CASRSHSGNTIYF	TGTGCCAGCAGATCCCACTCTGGAAACACCATATATTTT	few	NA	TRBV19	TRBJ1-3
CASSYSNRGGEQFF	TGTGCCAGCAGTTACTCGAACAGGGGAGGTGAGCAGTTCTTC	NA	NA	TRBV6-5	TRBJ2-1
CASSSPGQMSSGNTIYF	TGTGCCAGCAGCTCCCCGGGACAAATGAGCTCTGGAAACACCATATATTTT	once	NA	TRBV7-8	TRBJ1-3
CASSAQQGMNTEAFF	TGTGCCAGCAGCGCCCAACAGGGGATGAACACTGAAGCTTTCTTT	once	TRBD1	TRBV9	TRBJ1-1
CASSFGGNTEAFF	TGTGCCAGCAGCTTTGGCGGGAACACTGAAGCTTTCTTT	NA	NA	TRBV7-9	TRBJ1-1
CATSRDIGSGRSEQFF	TGTGCCACCAGCAGAGATATAGGTAGCGGGAGGAGTGAGCAGTTCTTC	NA	TRBD2	TRBV15	TRBJ2-1
CASSIGTIVGPNEQFF	TGTGCCAGTAGTATAGGGACTATTGTGGGGCCCAATGAGCAGTTCTTC	NA	NA	TRBV19	TRBJ2-1
CASSPRGPNEKLFF	TGTGCCAGCAGCCCCCGGGGTCCCAATGAAAAACTGTTTTTT	few	NA	TRBV5-6	TRBJ1-4